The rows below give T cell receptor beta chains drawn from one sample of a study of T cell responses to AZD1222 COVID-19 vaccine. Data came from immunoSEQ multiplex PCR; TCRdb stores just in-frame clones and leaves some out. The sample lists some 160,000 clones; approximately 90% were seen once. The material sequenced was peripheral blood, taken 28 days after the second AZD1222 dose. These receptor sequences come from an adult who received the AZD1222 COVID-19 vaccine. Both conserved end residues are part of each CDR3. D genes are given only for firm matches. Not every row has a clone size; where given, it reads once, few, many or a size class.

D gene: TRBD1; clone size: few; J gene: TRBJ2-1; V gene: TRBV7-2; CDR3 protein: CASSAGQGGNEQFF; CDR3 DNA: TGTGCCAGCAGCGCCGGACAGGGTGGGAATGAGCAGTTCTTC
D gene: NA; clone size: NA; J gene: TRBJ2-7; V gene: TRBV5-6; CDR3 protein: CASSGLAYEQYF; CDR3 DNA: TGTGCCAGCAGCGGGCTGGCTTACGAGCAGTACTTC
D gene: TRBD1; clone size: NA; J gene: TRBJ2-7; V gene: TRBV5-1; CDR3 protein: CASSLQSGQGTSYEQYF; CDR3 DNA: TGCGCCAGCAGCTTGCAATCAGGACAGGGTACCTCCTACGAGCAGTACTTC
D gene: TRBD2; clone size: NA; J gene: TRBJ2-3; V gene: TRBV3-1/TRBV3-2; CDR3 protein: CASSQESRELTTDTQYF; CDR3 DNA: TGTGCCAGCAGCCAAGAGTCGCGGGAGCTTACCACAGATACGCAGTATTTT
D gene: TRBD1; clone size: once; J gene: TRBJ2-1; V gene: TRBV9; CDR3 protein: CAGSGTGENNEQFF; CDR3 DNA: TGTGCCGGTTCCGGGACAGGGGAGAACAATGAGCAGTTCTTC
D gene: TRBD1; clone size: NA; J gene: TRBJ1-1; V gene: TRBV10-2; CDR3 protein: CASGIGQGAKGDTEAFF; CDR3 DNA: TGCGCCAGCGGGATTGGACAGGGGGCTAAGGGGGACACTGAAGCTTTCTTT
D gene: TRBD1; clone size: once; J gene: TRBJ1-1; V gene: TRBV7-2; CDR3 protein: CASGQGNTEAFF; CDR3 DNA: TGTGCCAGCGGACAGGGGAACACTGAAGCTTTCTTT
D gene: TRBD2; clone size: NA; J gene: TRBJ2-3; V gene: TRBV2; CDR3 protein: CASKRLASTDTQYF; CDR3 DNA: TGTGCCAGCAAGAGACTAGCGAGCACAGATACGCAGTATTTT
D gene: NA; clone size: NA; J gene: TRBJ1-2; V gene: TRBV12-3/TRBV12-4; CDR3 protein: CASNLGKGGYTF; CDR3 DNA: TGTGCCAGCAACTTAGGGAAGGGTGGCTACACCTTC
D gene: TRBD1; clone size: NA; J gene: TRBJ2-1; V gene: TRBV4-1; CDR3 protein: CASSTNIGRQGATYNEQFF; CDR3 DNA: TGCGCCAGCAGTACTAATATCGGGAGACAGGGGGCTACCTACAATGAGCAGTTCTTC
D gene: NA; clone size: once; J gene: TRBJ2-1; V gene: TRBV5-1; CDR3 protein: CASSFGLFESNEQFF; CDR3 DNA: TGCGCCAGCAGCTTCGGGCTATTCGAATCCAATGAGCAGTTCTTC
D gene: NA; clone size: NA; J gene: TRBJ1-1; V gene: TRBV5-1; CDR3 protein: CASSPTASGNTEAFF; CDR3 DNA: TGCGCCAGCAGCCCAACAGCGTCGGGGAACACTGAAGCTTTCTTT
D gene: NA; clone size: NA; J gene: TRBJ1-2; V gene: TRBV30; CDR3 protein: CAWRRGAGGYTF; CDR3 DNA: TGTGCCTGGAGACGGGGGGCCGGCGGCTACACCTTC
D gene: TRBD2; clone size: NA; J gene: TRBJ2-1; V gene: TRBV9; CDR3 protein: CADMGSGGRYNEQFF; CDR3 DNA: TGTGCGGACATGGGTTCGGGGGGACGATACAATGAGCAGTTCTTC
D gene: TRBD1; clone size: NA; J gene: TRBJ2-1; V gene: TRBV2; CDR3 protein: CASSRTGEGEQFF; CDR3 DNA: TGTGCCAGCAGCCGGACAGGAGAGGGGGAGCAGTTCTTC
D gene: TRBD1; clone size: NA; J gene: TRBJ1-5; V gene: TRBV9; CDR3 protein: CASSVDGTGQPQHF; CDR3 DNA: TGTGCCAGCAGCGTAGATGGGACAGGTCAGCCCCAGCATTTT
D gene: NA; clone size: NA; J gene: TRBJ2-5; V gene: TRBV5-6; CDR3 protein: CASSSFGETQYF; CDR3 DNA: TGTGCCAGCAGCTCATTTGGGGAGACCCAGTACTTC
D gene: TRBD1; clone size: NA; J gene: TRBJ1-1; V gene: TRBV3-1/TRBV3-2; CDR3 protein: CASSQEQGRMNTEAFF; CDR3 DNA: TGTGCCAGCAGCCAAGAACAGGGGAGGATGAACACTGAAGCTTTCTTT
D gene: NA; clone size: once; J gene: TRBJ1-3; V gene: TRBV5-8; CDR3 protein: CASSLVGANTIYF; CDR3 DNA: TGTGCCAGCAGCTTGGTCGGAGCGAACACCATATATTTT
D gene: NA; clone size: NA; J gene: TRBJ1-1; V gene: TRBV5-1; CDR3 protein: CASSREGLTEAFF; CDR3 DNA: TGCGCCAGCAGCCGGGAGGGTTTAACTGAAGCTTTCTTT
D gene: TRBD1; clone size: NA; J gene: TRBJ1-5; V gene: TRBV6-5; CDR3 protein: CASSQTGVEDQPQHF; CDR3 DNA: TGTGCCAGCAGTCAGACAGGGGTCGAGGATCAGCCCCAGCATTTT
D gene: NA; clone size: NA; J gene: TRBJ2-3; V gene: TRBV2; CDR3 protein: CASSGTGISTDTQYF; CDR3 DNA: TGTGCCAGCAGTGGGACCGGGATAAGCACAGATACGCAGTATTTT
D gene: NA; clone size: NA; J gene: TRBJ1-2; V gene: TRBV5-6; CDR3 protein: CASSLTGQVYGYTF; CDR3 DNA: TGTGCCAGCAGCTTGACGGGGCAGGTCTATGGCTACACCTTC
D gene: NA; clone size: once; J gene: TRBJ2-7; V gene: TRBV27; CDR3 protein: CASRSQAAYEQYF; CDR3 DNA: TGTGCCAGCAGATCACAGGCCGCCTACGAGCAGTACTTC
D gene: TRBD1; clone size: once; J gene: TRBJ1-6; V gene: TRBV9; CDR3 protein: CASTPGDRVNSPLHF; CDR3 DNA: TGTGCCAGCACCCCGGGGGACAGAGTTAATTCACCCCTCCACTTT
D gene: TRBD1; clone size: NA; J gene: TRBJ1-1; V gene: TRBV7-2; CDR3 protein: CASSQDRVNTEAFF; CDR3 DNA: TGTGCCAGCAGCCAGGACAGGGTCAACACTGAAGCTTTCTTT
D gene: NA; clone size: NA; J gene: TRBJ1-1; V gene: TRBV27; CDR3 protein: CASSSPSTGRGTEAFF; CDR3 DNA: TGTGCCAGCAGTTCCCCTTCCACAGGGCGGGGGACTGAAGCTTTCTTT
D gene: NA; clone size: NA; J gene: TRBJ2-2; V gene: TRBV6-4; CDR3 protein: CASSEGPSQPGELFF; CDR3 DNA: TGTGCCAGCAGTGAAGGGCCATCACAGCCCGGGGAGCTGTTTTTT
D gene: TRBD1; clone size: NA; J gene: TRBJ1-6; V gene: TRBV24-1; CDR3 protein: CATSDLRRGGLESPLHF; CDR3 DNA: TGTGCCACCAGTGATTTGAGGCGAGGGGGCTTAGAGTCACCCCTCCACTTT
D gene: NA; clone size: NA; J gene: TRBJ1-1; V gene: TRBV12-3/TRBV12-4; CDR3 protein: CASRPDQYTEAFF; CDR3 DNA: TGTGCCAGCAGACCGGACCAATATACTGAAGCTTTCTTT
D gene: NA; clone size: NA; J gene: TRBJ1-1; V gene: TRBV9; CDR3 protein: CASSVAGGYGENTEAFF; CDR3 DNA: TGTGCCAGCAGCGTAGCTGGGGGGTATGGAGAAAACACTGAAGCTTTCTTT
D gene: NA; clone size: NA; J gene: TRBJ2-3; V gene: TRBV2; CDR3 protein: CASSERAGESDTQYF; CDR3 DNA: TGTGCCAGCAGTGAAAGGGCAGGGGAATCAGATACGCAGTATTTT
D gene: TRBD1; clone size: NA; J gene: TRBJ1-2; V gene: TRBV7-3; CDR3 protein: CASSGGQGSGYGYTF; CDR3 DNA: TGTGCCAGCAGCGGCGGACAGGGCTCTGGCTATGGCTACACCTTC
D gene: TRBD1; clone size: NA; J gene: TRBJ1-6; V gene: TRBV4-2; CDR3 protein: CASSRTGTGERYNSPLHF; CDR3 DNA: TGTGCCAGCAGCCGGACCGGGACAGGGGAAAGATATAATTCACCCCTCCACTTT
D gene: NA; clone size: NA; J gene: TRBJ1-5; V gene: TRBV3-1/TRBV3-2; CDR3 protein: CASSQDLNQPQHF; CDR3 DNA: TGTGCCAGCAGCCAAGACCTCAATCAGCCCCAGCATTTT
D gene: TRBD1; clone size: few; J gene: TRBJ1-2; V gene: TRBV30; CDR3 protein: CAWRGQGYYGYTF; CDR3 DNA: TGTGCCTGGAGGGGACAGGGGTACTATGGCTACACCTTC
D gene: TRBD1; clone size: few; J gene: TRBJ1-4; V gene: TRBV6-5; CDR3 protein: CASRTHRGYKLFF; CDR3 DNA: TGTGCCAGCAGAACCCACAGGGGATACAAACTGTTTTTT
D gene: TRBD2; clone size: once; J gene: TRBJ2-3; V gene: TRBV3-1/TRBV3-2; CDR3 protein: CASSQHGGGAGSDTQYF; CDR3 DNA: TGTGCCAGCAGCCAACATGGCGGGGGGGCCGGGTCAGATACGCAGTATTTT
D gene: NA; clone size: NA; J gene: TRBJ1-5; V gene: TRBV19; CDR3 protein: CASRGGLSNQPQHF; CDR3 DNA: TGTGCCAGTAGGGGGGGCTTGAGCAATCAGCCCCAGCATTTT
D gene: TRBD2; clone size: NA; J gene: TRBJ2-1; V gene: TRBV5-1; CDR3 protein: CASSPGLAGIAEQFF; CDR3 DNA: TGCGCCAGCAGCCCGGGACTAGCGGGGATCGCTGAGCAGTTCTTC
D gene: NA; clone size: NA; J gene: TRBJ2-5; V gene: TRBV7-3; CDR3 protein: CASSLGQAGRETQYF; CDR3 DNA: TGTGCCAGCAGCTTAGGACAGGCGGGACGAGAGACCCAGTACTTC
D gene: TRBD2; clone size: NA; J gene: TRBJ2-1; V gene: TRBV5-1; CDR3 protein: CASSLEGTSGNHEQFF; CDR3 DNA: TGCGCCAGCAGCTTGGAGGGGACTAGCGGGAACCATGAGCAGTTCTTC
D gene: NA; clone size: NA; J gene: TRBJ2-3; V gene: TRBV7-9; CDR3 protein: CASSLEFSTDTQYF; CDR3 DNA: TGTGCCAGCAGCTTAGAGTTTAGCACAGATACGCAGTATTTT
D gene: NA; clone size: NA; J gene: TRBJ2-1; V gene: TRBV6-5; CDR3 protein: CASSYRADPYNEQFF; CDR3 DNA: TGTGCCAGCAGTTACAGGGCAGACCCATACAATGAGCAGTTCTTC
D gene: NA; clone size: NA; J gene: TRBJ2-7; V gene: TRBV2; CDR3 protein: CASSEGHSYEQYF; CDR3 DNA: TGTGCCAGCAGTGAAGGACATTCCTACGAGCAGTACTTC
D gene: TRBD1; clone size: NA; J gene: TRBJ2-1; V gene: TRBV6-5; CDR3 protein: CASSYLGTGDHNEQFF; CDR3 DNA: TGTGCCAGCAGTTACCTCGGGACAGGGGACCACAATGAGCAGTTCTTC
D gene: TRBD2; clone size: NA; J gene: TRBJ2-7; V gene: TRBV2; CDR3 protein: CASTGLAGGPYEQYF; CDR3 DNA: TGTGCCAGCACGGGACTAGCGGGGGGGCCCTACGAGCAGTACTTC
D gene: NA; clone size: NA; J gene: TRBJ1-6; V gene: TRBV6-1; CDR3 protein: CASSEATPPLHF; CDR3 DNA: TGTGCCAGCAGTGAAGCGACCCCACCCCTCCACTTT
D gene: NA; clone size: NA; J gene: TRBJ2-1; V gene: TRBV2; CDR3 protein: CASSEMGSNEQFF; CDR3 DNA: TGTGCCAGCAGTGAAATGGGGTCCAATGAGCAGTTCTTC
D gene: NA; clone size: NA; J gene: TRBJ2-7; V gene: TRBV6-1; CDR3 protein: CASSEFYEQYF; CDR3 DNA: TGTGCCAGCAGTGAATTCTACGAGCAGTACTTC
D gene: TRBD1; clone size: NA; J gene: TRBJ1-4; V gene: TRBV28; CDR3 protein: CASSSWDRGRKNEKLFF; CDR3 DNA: TGTGCCAGCAGTTCGTGGGACAGGGGGCGCAAAAATGAAAAACTGTTTTTT
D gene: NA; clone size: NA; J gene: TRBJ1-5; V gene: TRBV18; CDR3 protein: CASSVGANQPQHF; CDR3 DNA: TGTGCCAGCTCCGTAGGGGCGAATCAGCCCCAGCATTTT
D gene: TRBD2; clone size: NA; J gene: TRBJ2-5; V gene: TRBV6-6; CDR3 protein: CASSYTTSGGFKTQYF; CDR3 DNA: TGTGCCAGCAGTTACACGACTAGCGGGGGGTTTAAGACCCAGTACTTC
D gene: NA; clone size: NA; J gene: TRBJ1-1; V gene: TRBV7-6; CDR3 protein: CASSHPGTTNTEAFF; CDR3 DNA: TGTGCCAGCAGCCACCCCGGGACAACGAACACTGAAGCTTTCTTT
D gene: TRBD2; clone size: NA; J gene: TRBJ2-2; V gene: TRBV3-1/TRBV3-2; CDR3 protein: CASSQASGRDHTGELFF; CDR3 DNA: TGTGCCAGCAGCCAAGCTAGTGGGAGGGACCACACCGGGGAGCTGTTTTTT
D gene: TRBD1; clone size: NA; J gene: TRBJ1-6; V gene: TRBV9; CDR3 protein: CASSVDSGGSYNSPLHF; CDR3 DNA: TGTGCCAGCAGCGTAGATTCAGGGGGCTCCTATAATTCACCCCTCCACTTT
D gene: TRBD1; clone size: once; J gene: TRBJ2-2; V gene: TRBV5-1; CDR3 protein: CASRLTGGDTGELFF; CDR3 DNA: TGCGCCAGCAGATTGACAGGGGGCGACACCGGGGAGCTGTTTTTT
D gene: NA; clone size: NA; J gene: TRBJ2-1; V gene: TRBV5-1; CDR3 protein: CASSLAGFGSSEFF; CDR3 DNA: TGCGCCAGCAGCTTGGCGGGGTTTGGGTCCTCTGAGTTCTTC
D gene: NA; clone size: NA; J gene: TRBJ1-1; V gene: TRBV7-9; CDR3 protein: CASSLGEEAFF; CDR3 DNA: TGTGCCAGCAGCTTGGGAGAAGAAGCTTTCTTT